This passage covers 14 T cell receptor beta chains from one sample sequenced in a study of OX40 agonist ivuxolimab in advanced cancers. Sequencing was performed with immunoSEQ multiplex PCR; in TCRdb, only in-frame clones are kept and a portion is missing. The sample consists of 70,000 to 95,000 clones, about 90% of them appearing once. The sample was CD4+ or CD8+ T cells sorted from blood, taken in a trial of the OX40 agonist ivuxolimab. These receptors all come from an adult with an advanced solid tumor such as melanoma, head and neck, liver or kidney cancer.

V and J are TRBV29-1 and TRBJ1-3; 9 bases align to TRBD1. The CDR3 has 13 amino acids. In germline, CDR1 is SQVTM, CDR2 ANQGSEA. V gave up 4 bases and J gave up 3 bases; unmatched junction bases: 1. The CDR3 nucleotides read TGCAGCGTTGGACAGGGGGTTGGAAACACCATATATTTT. Translated, it gives CSVGQGVGNTIYF.

This chain links TRBV5-1 with TRBJ1-4, with 7 positions matching TRBD1. The V segment lost 3 bases and the J segment 8 bases; nucleotides outside the gene matches: 7. Germline CDR1 reads SGHRS; CDR2 reads YFSETQ. The CDR3 covers 14 residues. CDR3: CASSSTGIREKLFF. The CDR3, as DNA: TGCGCCAGCAGCTCGACAGGGATTCGGGAAAAACTGTTTTTT.

The J gene is TRBJ1-4, the V gene TRBV18, with 7 bases aligning to TRBD1. Germline V lookup: CDR1 KGHSH, CDR2 LQKENI. Trimming cost V 8 bases and J 6 bases; bases outside gene matches: 6. This CDR3 is 13 amino acids long. Written as DNA, the CDR3 is TGTGCCAGCGGACGGCAGGGGGATGAAAAACTGTTTTTT. This gives the protein CASGRQGDEKLFF.

In this sample, this clone turned up a few times. This chain uses TRBV11-2 with TRBJ1-6; perhaps TRBD1 as D (6 bases). The V end lost 3 bases, the J end lost 8 bases, and 11 bases lay between the germline ends. CDR1 and CDR2 (germline): SGHAT, FQNNGV. The CDR3 is made up of 14 amino acids. The CDR3 sequence is CASSFTGRYSPLHF. The CDR3 bases are TGTGCCAGCAGCTTTACAGGGAGGTATTCACCCCTCCACTTT.

The chain joins TRBV23-1 to TRBJ1-3; D unresolved. TRBV23-1 falls under the ORF class, with uncertain function. Trimming shortened V by 0 bases and J by 0 bases, and 3 bases separated the two germline ends. This CDR3 is built from 14 residues. The CDR3 coding sequence is TGCGCCAGCAGTCAATCGATCTCTGGAAACACCATATATTTT. This translates into CASSQSISGNTIYF.

V usage is TRBV19 and J usage is TRBJ1-2; 7 nucleotides agree with TRBD1. This CDR3 contains 13 residues. CDR1 is LNHDA, CDR2 SQIVND, per germline (reference sequence). Unmatched junction bases numbered 1, after V lost 4 bases and J lost 2 bases. The CDR3 protein is CASSTTGNYGYTF. CDR3 nucleotides: TGTGCCAGTAGTACGACAGGGAACTATGGCTACACCTTC.

The J gene is TRBJ2-3, the V gene TRBV29-1; D is possibly TRBD1 or TRBD2 (6 bases each). This CDR3 spans 17 amino acids. CDR1 and CDR2 (germline): SQVTM, ANQGSEA. The ends were cut back, 0 bases at V and 0 bases at J, with 16 bases in the middle. This chain's CDR3 is CSVEEFGRGVSTDTQYF. DNA for the CDR3: TGCAGCGTTGAAGAGTTTGGAAGGGGGGTTAGCACAGATACGCAGTATTTT.

This clone was recorded once. The V call is TRBV28, the J call TRBJ2-1; D is undetermined. Germline V lookup: CDR1 MDHEN, CDR2 SYDVKM. The V end was cut by 4 bases, the J end by 12 bases, with 16 bases between. This CDR3 comprises 13 residues. The CDR3 protein is CASSSGSAFGQFF. The DNA of the CDR3 is TGTGCCAGCAGTTCCGGGTCAGCCTTCGGGCAGTTCTTC.

This chain uses TRBV7-9 with TRBJ1-4; 7 nucleotides agree with TRBD1. With 1 base clipped from V and 7 bases from J, the junction kept 6 bases outside the gene matches. Germline CDR1 is SEHNR and CDR2 is FQNEAQ (reference sequence). This CDR3 has 15 amino acids. Here the CDR3 DNA reads TGTGCCAGCAGCTTAGATCACAGGGGAGCTGAAAAACTGTTTTTT. Encoded protein: CASSLDHRGAEKLFF.

V is TRBV5-1 and J is TRBJ2-1, with 12 bases identical to TRBD2. The CDR3 is 19 amino acids. Per germline, CDR1 SGHRS and CDR2 YFSETQ. V shed 0 bases, J shed 4 bases, and the junction held 11 bases outside the gene matches. CDR3 protein: CASSLGLLAGGPRYNEQFF. In nucleotides, the CDR3 is TGCGCCAGCAGCTTGGGTTTGCTAGCGGGGGGGCCGAGGTACAATGAGCAGTTCTTC. Looking up the rest from reference TRBV5-1 and TRBJ2-1 gives the full variable domain: KAGVTQTPRYLIKTRGQQVTLSCSPISGHRSVSWYQQTPGQGLQFLFEYFSETQRNKGNFPGRFSGRQFSNSRSEMNVSTLELGDSALYLCASSLGLLAGGPRYNEQFFGPGTRLTVL.

This rearrangement joins TRBV6-5 to TRBJ2-1; D unclear. Trimming pared 3 bases from V and 11 bases from J, leaving 8 bases between. CDR1 and CDR2 from the germline V gene are MNHEY and SVGAGI. There are 11 residues in the CDR3. The CDR3 here is CASSYAEKQFF. For the CDR3, the DNA is TGTGCCAGCAGTTATGCAGAGAAGCAGTTCTTC.

CDR3 sequence: CASSRQGTEAFF. CDR3 DNA: TGTGCCAGTAGCCGACAGGGCACTGAAGCTTTCTTT. The chain couples TRBV19 to TRBJ1-1; 7 bases line up with TRBD1. Germline V gene sequence: CDR1 LNHDA, CDR2 SQIVND (reference sequence). This CDR3 is 12 amino acids long. Trimming removed 6 bases from V and 4 bases from J; junction bases left unmatched: 2.

This clone was detected a few times. The chain carries TRBV14 and TRBJ1-1; the D gene is possibly TRBD1 (6 bases). V lost 2 bases, J lost 3 bases, and 10 bases lay in between. There are 14 residues in the CDR3. Germline CDR1 reads SGHDN; CDR2 reads FVKESK. CDR3 nucleotides: TGTGCCAGCAGCCAATGGGCAGGGGACACTGAAGCTTTCTTT. Protein product: CASSQWAGDTEAFF.

The gene calls are TRBV11-2 and TRBJ2-3; perhaps TRBD2 as D (5 bases). Trimming stripped 4 bases from V and 2 bases from J, with 13 bases between. Germline-derived CDR1 and CDR2 are SGHAT and FQNNGV. This CDR3 is built from 15 residues. The CDR3 is CASSSKAVYTDTQYF. CDR3 coding DNA: TGTGCCAGCAGCTCAAAAGCGGTCTACACAGATACGCAGTATTTT. Supplemented by reference TRBV11-2 and TRBJ2-3, the full variable domain reads EAGVAQSPRYKIIEKRQSVAFWCNPISGHATLYWYQQILGQGPKLLIQFQNNGVVDDSQLPKDRFSAERLKGVDSTLKIQPAKLEDSAVYLCASSSKAVYTDTQYFGPGTRLTVL.